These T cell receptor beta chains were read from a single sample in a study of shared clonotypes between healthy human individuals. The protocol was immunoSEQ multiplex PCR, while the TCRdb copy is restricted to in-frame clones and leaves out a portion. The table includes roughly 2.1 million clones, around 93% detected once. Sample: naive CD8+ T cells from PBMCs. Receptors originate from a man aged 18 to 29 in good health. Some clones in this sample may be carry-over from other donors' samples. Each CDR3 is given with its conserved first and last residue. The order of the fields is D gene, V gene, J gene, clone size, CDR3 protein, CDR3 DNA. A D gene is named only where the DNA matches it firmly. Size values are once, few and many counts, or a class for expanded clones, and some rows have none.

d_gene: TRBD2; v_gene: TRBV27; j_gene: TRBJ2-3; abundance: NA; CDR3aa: CASSLLASGRAGNTQYF; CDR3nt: TGTGCCAGCAGTTTACTCGCTAGCGGGAGGGCCGGGAATACGCAGTATTTT
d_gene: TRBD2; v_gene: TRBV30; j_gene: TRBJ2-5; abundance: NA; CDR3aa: CAWSAKRGTSGRGETQYF; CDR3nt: TGTGCCTGGAGTGCGAAAAGAGGGACTAGCGGGAGAGGAGAGACCCAGTACTTC
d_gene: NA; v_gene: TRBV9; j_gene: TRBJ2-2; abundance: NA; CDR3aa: CASSVGGGTTGELFF; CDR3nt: TGTGCCAGCAGCGTAGGAGGCGGTACCACCGGGGAGCTGTTTTTT
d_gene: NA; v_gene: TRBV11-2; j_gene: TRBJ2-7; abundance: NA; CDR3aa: CASSPWDRVTEQYF; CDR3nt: TGTGCCAGCAGCCCCTGGGATAGGGTCACCGAGCAGTACTTC
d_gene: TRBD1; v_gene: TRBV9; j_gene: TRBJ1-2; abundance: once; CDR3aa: CASSAGTGTTYGYTF; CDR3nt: TGTGCCAGCAGCGCTGGGACAGGGACTACCTATGGCTACACCTTC
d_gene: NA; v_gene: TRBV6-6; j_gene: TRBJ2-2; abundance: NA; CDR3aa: CASSLFSYTGELFF; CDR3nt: TGTGCCAGCAGTCTTTTCTCGTACACCGGGGAGCTGTTTTTT
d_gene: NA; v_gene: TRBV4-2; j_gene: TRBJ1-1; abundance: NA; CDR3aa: CASSQEGGNTEAFF; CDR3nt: TGTGCCAGCAGCCAAGAGGGGGGCAACACTGAAGCTTTCTTT
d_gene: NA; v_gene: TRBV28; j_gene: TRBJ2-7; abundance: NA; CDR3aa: CASQRSIHEQYF; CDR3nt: TGTGCCAGCCAAAGGTCAATCCACGAGCAGTACTTC
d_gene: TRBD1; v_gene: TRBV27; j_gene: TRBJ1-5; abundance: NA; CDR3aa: CASSLVGQGLQPQHF; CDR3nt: TGTGCCAGCAGTTTAGTGGGACAGGGGCTACAGCCCCAGCATTTT
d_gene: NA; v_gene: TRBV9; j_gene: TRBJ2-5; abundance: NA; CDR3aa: CASSVSSGTLETQYF; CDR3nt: TGTGCCAGCAGCGTTAGTTCCGGGACCCTGGAGACCCAGTACTTC
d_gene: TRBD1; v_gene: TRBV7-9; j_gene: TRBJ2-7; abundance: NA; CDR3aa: CASSTSRDRGIYEQYF; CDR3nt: TGTGCCAGCAGCACGAGCCGGGACAGGGGTATCTACGAGCAGTACTTC
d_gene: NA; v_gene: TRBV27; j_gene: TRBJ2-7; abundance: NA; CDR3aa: CASSTLGGHETEQYF; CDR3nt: TGTGCCAGCAGTACGTTGGGGGGGCACGAAACCGAGCAGTACTTC
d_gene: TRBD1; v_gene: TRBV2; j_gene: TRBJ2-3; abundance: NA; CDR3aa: CATRDRGSDTQYF; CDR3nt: TGTGCCACCCGGGACAGGGGGTCAGATACGCAGTATTTT
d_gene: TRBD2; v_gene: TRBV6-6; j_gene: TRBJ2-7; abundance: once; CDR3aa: CASSYGGETSEQYF; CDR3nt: TGTGCCAGCAGTTATGGGGGGGAGACGAGCGAGCAGTACTTC
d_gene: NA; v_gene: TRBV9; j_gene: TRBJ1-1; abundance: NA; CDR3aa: CASSVGSSNTEAFF; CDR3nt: TGTGCCAGCAGCGTAGGTTCGTCGAACACTGAAGCTTTCTTT
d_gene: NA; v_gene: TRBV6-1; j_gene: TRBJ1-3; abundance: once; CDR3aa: CASSDAGGSGNTIYF; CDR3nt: TGTGCCAGCAGTGATGCAGGCGGCTCTGGAAACACCATATATTTT
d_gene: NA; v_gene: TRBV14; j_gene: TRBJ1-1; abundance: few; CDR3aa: CASSQGSEAFF; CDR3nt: TGTGCCAGCAGCCAAGGATCCGAAGCTTTCTTT
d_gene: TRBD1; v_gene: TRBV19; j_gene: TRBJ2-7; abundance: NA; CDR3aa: CASSPTGGNEQYF; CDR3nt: TGTGCCAGTAGTCCGACAGGGGGCAATGAGCAGTACTTC
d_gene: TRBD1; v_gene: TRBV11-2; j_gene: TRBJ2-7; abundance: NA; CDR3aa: CASSKTGVEQYF; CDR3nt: TGTGCCAGCAGCAAGACAGGGGTCGAGCAGTACTTC
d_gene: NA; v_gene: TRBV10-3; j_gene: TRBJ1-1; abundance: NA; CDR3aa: CATATGGGKPEAFF; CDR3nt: TGTGCCACCGCGACCGGGGGAGGGAAACCTGAAGCTTTCTTT
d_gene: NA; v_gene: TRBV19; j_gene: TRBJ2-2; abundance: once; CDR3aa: CASSSPTEANTGELFF; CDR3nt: TGTGCCAGTAGTTCACCGACGGAAGCGAACACCGGGGAGCTGTTTTTT
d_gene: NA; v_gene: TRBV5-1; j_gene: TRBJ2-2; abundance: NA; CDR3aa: CASSLEVGYTNTGELFF; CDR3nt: TGCGCCAGCAGCTTGGAGGTTGGCTATACGAACACCGGGGAGCTGTTTTTT
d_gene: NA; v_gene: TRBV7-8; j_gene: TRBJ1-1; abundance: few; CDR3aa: CASSLAFLNTEAFF; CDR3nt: TGTGCCAGCAGCTTGGCCTTCCTGAACACTGAAGCTTTCTTT
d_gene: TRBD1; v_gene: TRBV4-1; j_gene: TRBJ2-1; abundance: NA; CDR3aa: CASSQVQGAQSEQFF; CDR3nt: TGCGCCAGCAGCCAAGTACAGGGGGCTCAATCGGAACAGTTCTTC
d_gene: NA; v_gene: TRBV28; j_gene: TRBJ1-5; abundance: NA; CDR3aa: CASSLQGGSNQPQHF; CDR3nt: TGTGCCAGCAGTTTACAGGGCGGTAGCAATCAGCCCCAGCATTTT
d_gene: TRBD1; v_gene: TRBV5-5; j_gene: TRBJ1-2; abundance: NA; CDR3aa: CASSSGPGQGAYGYTF; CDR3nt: TGTGCCAGCAGTTCCGGACCGGGACAGGGGGCCTATGGCTACACCTTC
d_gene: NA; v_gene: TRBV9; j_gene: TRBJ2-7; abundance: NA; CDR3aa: CASSVGSGANYEQYF; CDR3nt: TGTGCCAGCAGCGTAGGGTCAGGGGCTAACTACGAGCAGTACTTC
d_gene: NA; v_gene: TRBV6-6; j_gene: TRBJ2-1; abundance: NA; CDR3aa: CASRSGPGDNEQFF; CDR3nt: TGTGCCAGCAGGTCGGGGCCAGGCGACAATGAGCAGTTCTTC
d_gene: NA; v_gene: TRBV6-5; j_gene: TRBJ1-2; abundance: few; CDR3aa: CASRSGQHFSYGYTF; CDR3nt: TGTGCCAGCAGAAGCGGACAGCATTTTAGCTATGGCTACACCTTC
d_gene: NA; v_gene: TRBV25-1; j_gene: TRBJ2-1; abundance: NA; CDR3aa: CASSEFGTDYNEQFF; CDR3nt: TGTGCCAGCTCCGAATTCGGGACGGACTACAATGAGCAGTTCTTC
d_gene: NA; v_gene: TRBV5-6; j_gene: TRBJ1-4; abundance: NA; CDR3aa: CASSLDPAGENEKLFF; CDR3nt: TGTGCCAGCAGCTTGGATCCGGCAGGGGAGAATGAAAAACTGTTTTTT
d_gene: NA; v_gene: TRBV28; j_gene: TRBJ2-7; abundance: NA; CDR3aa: CASSFWDGTSLYEQYF; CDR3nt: TGTGCCAGCAGTTTCTGGGACGGGACCTCGCTATACGAGCAGTACTTC
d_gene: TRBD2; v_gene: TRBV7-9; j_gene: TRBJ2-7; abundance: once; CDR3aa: CASSFLAGGLDEQYF; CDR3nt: TGTGCCAGCAGCTTTTTAGCGGGGGGGTTAGACGAGCAGTACTTC
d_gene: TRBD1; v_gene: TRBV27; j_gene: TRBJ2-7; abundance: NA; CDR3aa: CASSLRDRDSYEQYF; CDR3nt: TGTGCCAGCAGTTTAAGGGACAGGGACTCCTACGAGCAGTACTTC